This T cell receptor (beta chain) was sequenced for a study of blood T cell repertoires in COVID-19. Overall study: Sample material is recorded as cDNA or gDNA derived from T cells, B-cell-depleted T cells, or PBMCs.

Per the study methods: Scientists estimated how many nucleated cells there were by amplifying reference gene primers. Assay: immunoSEQ multiplex PCR; the TCRdb copy retains only in-frame clones and omits some. V and J calls and clone size follow that table, whereas D and trimming were derived from the DNA. The sample lists 15,000 to 20,000 clones; around 81% were seen once. Sequenced sample: peripheral blood. This sequence originates from a man aged 35-49 years with active or convalescent COVID-19.

This CDR3 reads CASSWSGGAETQYF. DNA for the CDR3: TGTGCCAGCAGCTGGAGCGGGGGGGCTGAGACCCAGTACTTC. The V call is TRBV13, the J call TRBJ2-5; the match to TRBD2 covers 10 bases. Trimming removed 4 bases from V and 5 bases from J; junction bases left unmatched: 4. The CDR3 covers 14 residues. Germline CDR1 PRHDT, CDR2 FYEKMQ (reference sequence).